The rows below give T cell receptor beta chains drawn from one sample of a study of T cells in Graves' hyperthyroidism and ophthalmopathy. TCRdb recomputed calls from the multiplex PCR reads with MiXCR, one row per CDR3 protein. This sample has roughly 720,000 distinct CDR3 sequences; 17% occur once, and the top ten carry roughly 16%. The sample was blood. These receptor sequences come from a man aged 45 to 65 with Graves' hyperthyroidism. Each CDR3 is given with its conserved first and last residue. D genes are given only for firm matches. For some rows the clone size is stated as once, few or many, or as a class when expanded; others skip it.

J gene: TRBJ2-1
D gene: TRBD1
V gene: TRBV29-1
clone size: many
CDR3 DNA: TGCAGCGTGGGGGGACAGGGGGCTTATGAGCAGTTCTTC
CDR3 protein: CSVGGQGAYEQFF

J gene: TRBJ2-2
D gene: TRBD1
V gene: TRBV7-2
clone size: -
CDR3 DNA: TGTGCCAGCAGCCGACAGGGAAGTGGCGGGGAGCTGTTTTTT
CDR3 protein: CASSRQGSGGELFF

J gene: TRBJ2-3
D gene: TRBD2
V gene: TRBV11-2
clone size: -
CDR3 DNA: TGTGCCAGCAGCTTCGGGGTCGGCGGGAGGGTGGCAGATACGCAGTATTTT
CDR3 protein: CASSFGVGGRVADTQYF

J gene: TRBJ2-3
D gene: TRBD2
V gene: TRBV7-3
clone size: many
CDR3 DNA: TGTGCCAGCAGCCTCCGACTAGCGGGAGATATAGATACGCAGTATTTT
CDR3 protein: CASSLRLAGDIDTQYF

J gene: TRBJ1-5
D gene: -
V gene: TRBV2
clone size: many
CDR3 DNA: TGTGCCAGCAGTGTGGGGACAATCGGTGATCAGCCCCAGCATTTT
CDR3 protein: CASSVGTIGDQPQHF

J gene: TRBJ1-4
D gene: -
V gene: TRBV12-3/TRBV12-4
clone size: many
CDR3 DNA: TGTGCCACCAGCGCAGGGGTTGAAAAACTGTTTTTT
CDR3 protein: CATSAGVEKLFF

J gene: TRBJ2-1
D gene: -
V gene: TRBV6-1
clone size: few
CDR3 DNA: TGTGCCAGCAGTGAAGTATTCCGGAGGGTTGAGCAGTTCTTC
CDR3 protein: CASSEVFRRVEQFF

J gene: TRBJ2-3
D gene: -
V gene: TRBV10-2
clone size: -
CDR3 DNA: TGCGCCAGCAAAAGCGAATTGGCTGAGATCCCAGATACGCAGTATTTT
CDR3 protein: CASKSELAEIPDTQYF

J gene: TRBJ2-1
D gene: -
V gene: TRBV4-2
clone size: -
CDR3 DNA: TGTGCCAGCAGCCCCCATGCCGGGGGTTATTTGAACAATGAGCAGTTCTTC
CDR3 protein: CASSPHAGGYLNNEQFF

J gene: TRBJ2-4
D gene: -
V gene: TRBV4-2
clone size: -
CDR3 DNA: TGTGCCAGCAGCCCCCGCGGTAGCGGTGTTGACAAAAACATTCAGTACTTC
CDR3 protein: CASSPRGSGVDKNIQYF

J gene: TRBJ2-5
D gene: TRBD2
V gene: TRBV11-2
clone size: many
CDR3 DNA: TGTGCCAGCAGCTTGGGACTAGCGGTCCAAGAGACCCAGTACTTC
CDR3 protein: CASSLGLAVQETQYF

J gene: TRBJ1-6
D gene: TRBD1
V gene: TRBV28
clone size: many
CDR3 DNA: TGTGCCAGCAGTTTTGAGGGGGCACGGAATTCACCCCTCCACTTT
CDR3 protein: CASSFEGARNSPLHF

J gene: TRBJ1-2
D gene: TRBD1
V gene: TRBV20-1
clone size: -
CDR3 DNA: TGCAGTGCTAGACCCCAAGGGACAGGGGCTAACTATGGCTACACCTTC
CDR3 protein: CSARPQGTGANYGYTF

J gene: TRBJ2-1
D gene: TRBD2
V gene: TRBV28
clone size: many
CDR3 DNA: TGTGCCAGCAGTCCCCTGGGGGGGGAAGGCAATGAGCAGTTCTTC
CDR3 protein: CASSPLGGEGNEQFF

J gene: TRBJ2-3
D gene: -
V gene: TRBV28
clone size: many
CDR3 DNA: TGTGCCAGTTACGGAAGGGGGAGCGGTCGCACAGATACGCAGTATTTT
CDR3 protein: CASYGRGSGRTDTQYF

J gene: TRBJ2-3
D gene: -
V gene: TRBV29-1
clone size: -
CDR3 DNA: TGCAGCGTTGATGCCGGTTTAGATACGCAGTATTTT
CDR3 protein: CSVDAGLDTQYF

J gene: TRBJ2-3
D gene: -
V gene: TRBV30
clone size: many
CDR3 DNA: TGTGCCTGGAGTGTACAATGGGGAGGCGGCACAGATACGCAGTATTTT
CDR3 protein: CAWSVQWGGGTDTQYF

J gene: TRBJ2-6
D gene: TRBD1
V gene: TRBV6-1
clone size: few
CDR3 DNA: TGTGCCAGCATGGACAGGGGGAACGGGGCCAACGTCCTGACTTTC
CDR3 protein: CASMDRGNGANVLTF

J gene: TRBJ2-1
D gene: TRBD1
V gene: TRBV4-1
clone size: -
CDR3 DNA: TGCGCCAGCAGCCTTACACCGGGACAGGGGGGGGATGAGCAGTTCTTC
CDR3 protein: CASSLTPGQGGDEQFF

J gene: TRBJ1-2
D gene: -
V gene: TRBV27
clone size: -
CDR3 DNA: TGTGCCAGCAGAACGGCGGGGACTCCTAACTATGGCTACACCTTC
CDR3 protein: CASRTAGTPNYGYTF

J gene: TRBJ2-7
D gene: -
V gene: TRBV7-9
clone size: few
CDR3 DNA: TGTGCCAGCAGCTTAGCAGGGAACAGGGGTGTCGGCGGGAGTTGGGACGAGCAGTACTTC
CDR3 protein: CASSLAGNRGVGGSWDEQYF

J gene: TRBJ1-2
D gene: -
V gene: TRBV7-9
clone size: few
CDR3 DNA: TGTGCCAGCAGCTTCAATACGAAACAAAATCGGTATGGCTACACCTTC
CDR3 protein: CASSFNTKQNRYGYTF

J gene: TRBJ2-1
D gene: TRBD2
V gene: TRBV2
clone size: many
CDR3 DNA: TGTGCCAGCAGTGGAATTTCGGGGGGGGCCTACAATGAGCAGTTCTTC
CDR3 protein: CASSGISGGAYNEQFF

J gene: TRBJ1-1
D gene: -
V gene: TRBV5-6
clone size: many
CDR3 DNA: TGTGCCAGCAGCTTGGCCGCTTTTAACACTGAAGCTTTCTTT
CDR3 protein: CASSLAAFNTEAFF

J gene: TRBJ2-3
D gene: TRBD2
V gene: TRBV4-1
clone size: -
CDR3 DNA: TGCGCCAGCAGCCGACCAGCGGGAACTTCAGATACGCAGTATTTT
CDR3 protein: CASSRPAGTSDTQYF

J gene: TRBJ2-4
D gene: TRBD2
V gene: TRBV13
clone size: -
CDR3 DNA: TGTGCCAGCAGCCCTACTTCCGACTCTAGCGGTAAAAACATTCAGTACTTC
CDR3 protein: CASSPTSDSSGKNIQYF

J gene: TRBJ2-7
D gene: -
V gene: TRBV10-1
clone size: -
CDR3 DNA: TGCGCCAGCAGTGAGCTCACAGGCTACGAGCAGTACTTC
CDR3 protein: CASSELTGYEQYF

J gene: TRBJ1-1
D gene: TRBD1
V gene: TRBV6-2/TRBV6-3
clone size: -
CDR3 DNA: TGTGCCAGCAATTTAGGACAGGGGGCATCGGGCACTGAAGCTTTCTTT
CDR3 protein: CASNLGQGASGTEAFF

J gene: TRBJ2-6
D gene: -
V gene: TRBV3-1
clone size: few
CDR3 DNA: TGTGCCAGCAGCCGCATTAACGGTGGGGCCAACGTCCTGACTTTC
CDR3 protein: CASSRINGGANVLTF

J gene: TRBJ2-1
D gene: -
V gene: TRBV11-3
clone size: many
CDR3 DNA: TGTGCCAGCAGCTTAGATGCCCGGGACAACAATGAGCAGTTCTTC
CDR3 protein: CASSLDARDNNEQFF

J gene: TRBJ2-7
D gene: TRBD1
V gene: TRBV19
clone size: few
CDR3 DNA: TGTGCCAGTAAACAGGACAGGGGCTACGAGCAGTACTTC
CDR3 protein: CASKQDRGYEQYF

J gene: TRBJ2-1
D gene: TRBD1
V gene: TRBV28
clone size: many
CDR3 DNA: TGTGCCAGCAGTGCCAATCCGGGACAGGGGAAGAGCTCCTACAATGAGCAGTTCTTC
CDR3 protein: CASSANPGQGKSSYNEQFF

J gene: TRBJ2-3
D gene: -
V gene: TRBV12-3/TRBV12-4
clone size: many
CDR3 DNA: TGTGCCAGCAGTACAGCGCCAGATACGCAGTATTTT
CDR3 protein: CASSTAPDTQYF

J gene: TRBJ2-1
D gene: TRBD2
V gene: TRBV20-1
clone size: many
CDR3 DNA: TGCAGTGCTAGACCTAGCGGGAGGGCCGGCAATGAGCAGTTCTTC
CDR3 protein: CSARPSGRAGNEQFF

J gene: TRBJ2-7
D gene: -
V gene: TRBV13
clone size: many
CDR3 DNA: TGTGCCAGCAGCTTAGCGTACTCCTACGAGCAGTACTTC
CDR3 protein: CASSLAYSYEQYF

J gene: TRBJ2-1
D gene: TRBD2
V gene: TRBV15
clone size: many
CDR3 DNA: TGTGCCACCAGCAGGGCTAGCGGGAGCTACAATGAGCAGTTCTTC
CDR3 protein: CATSRASGSYNEQFF

J gene: TRBJ2-1
D gene: -
V gene: TRBV11-2
clone size: many
CDR3 DNA: TGTGCCAGCAGCTTAGTATCTGAGGTCTATGAGCAGTTCTTC
CDR3 protein: CASSLVSEVYEQFF

J gene: TRBJ2-1
D gene: -
V gene: TRBV27
clone size: few
CDR3 DNA: TGTGCCAGCAGGGAGACAGCCCCGGGGGTGAATGAGCAGTTCTTC
CDR3 protein: CASRETAPGVNEQFF

J gene: TRBJ1-1
D gene: -
V gene: TRBV29-1
clone size: -
CDR3 DNA: TGCAGCGTGGAGACAGATAACACTGAAGCTTTCTTT
CDR3 protein: CSVETDNTEAFF

J gene: TRBJ2-3
D gene: -
V gene: TRBV12-3/TRBV12-4
clone size: -
CDR3 DNA: TGTGCCAGCCGGGACGGGGGTAGTGGGACCACAGATACGCAGTATTTT
CDR3 protein: CASRDGGSGTTDTQYF

J gene: TRBJ1-2
D gene: -
V gene: TRBV5-6
clone size: -
CDR3 DNA: TGTGCCAGCAGCTCAAGGAGTCGGGGACCCGGCTACACCTTC
CDR3 protein: CASSSRSRGPGYTF

J gene: TRBJ1-4
D gene: -
V gene: TRBV6-5
clone size: -
CDR3 DNA: TGTGCCAGCAGTTACGATCCTAATGAAAAACTGTTTTTT
CDR3 protein: CASSYDPNEKLFF

J gene: TRBJ1-4
D gene: TRBD1
V gene: TRBV5-8
clone size: -
CDR3 DNA: TGTGCCAGCAGCCCCGGGACAGGGGGGCTTAATGAAAAACTGTTTTTT
CDR3 protein: CASSPGTGGLNEKLFF

J gene: TRBJ2-2
D gene: -
V gene: TRBV7-9
clone size: -
CDR3 DNA: TGTGCCAGCAGCTTAATGTATCCGTTCGGCACCGGGGAGCTGTTTTTT
CDR3 protein: CASSLMYPFGTGELFF

J gene: TRBJ1-4
D gene: -
V gene: TRBV10-3
clone size: many
CDR3 DNA: TGTGCCATCAGTGAAAAACAGGTTGCAACTAATGAAAAACTGTTTTTT
CDR3 protein: CAISEKQVATNEKLFF

J gene: TRBJ2-7
D gene: TRBD2
V gene: TRBV5-1
clone size: many
CDR3 DNA: TGCGCCAGCGCCCTCATTCTAGCGGGAGCTAGCAACGAGCAGTACTTC
CDR3 protein: CASALILAGASNEQYF

J gene: TRBJ2-3
D gene: -
V gene: TRBV11-2
clone size: few
CDR3 DNA: TGTGCCAGCAGCTTATTTAATACGCAGTATTTT
CDR3 protein: CASSLFNTQYF

J gene: TRBJ2-7
D gene: -
V gene: TRBV7-2
clone size: few
CDR3 DNA: TGTGCCAGCAGCAATAGGGTTAGCTCCTACGAGCAGTACTTC
CDR3 protein: CASSNRVSSYEQYF

J gene: TRBJ1-5
D gene: -
V gene: TRBV20-1
clone size: few
CDR3 DNA: TGCAGTGCTAGGTCGCAGGGGCGAGGCAATCAGCCCCAGCATTTT
CDR3 protein: CSARSQGRGNQPQHF

J gene: TRBJ2-1
D gene: TRBD2
V gene: TRBV30
clone size: few
CDR3 DNA: TGTGCCTGGAGTCGCCTAGCGGGCTATGAGCAGTTCTTC
CDR3 protein: CAWSRLAGYEQFF

J gene: TRBJ1-1
D gene: -
V gene: TRBV12-3/TRBV12-4
clone size: many
CDR3 DNA: TGTGCCAGCAGGGGGAGAGGGATGGACACTGAAGCTTTCTTT
CDR3 protein: CASRGRGMDTEAFF

J gene: TRBJ2-7
D gene: TRBD1
V gene: TRBV28
clone size: many
CDR3 DNA: TGTGCCAGCAAGGTTCTCGGGACAGTTGACTACGAGCAGTACTTC
CDR3 protein: CASKVLGTVDYEQYF

J gene: TRBJ1-2
D gene: -
V gene: TRBV12-3/TRBV12-4
clone size: many
CDR3 DNA: TGTGCCAGCAGCCTCACCCCCCCGGGGGACAAAGGCTATGGCTACACCTTC
CDR3 protein: CASSLTPPGDKGYGYTF

J gene: TRBJ2-3
D gene: -
V gene: TRBV19
clone size: few
CDR3 DNA: TGTGCCAGTAGTGTGTGGGGCCTCGATACGCAGTATTTT
CDR3 protein: CASSVWGLDTQYF

J gene: TRBJ2-7
D gene: -
V gene: TRBV6-1
clone size: -
CDR3 DNA: TGTGCCAGCAGTGAAGAGGGCCTAATGTGGACAGTTTCCTACGAGCAGTACTTC
CDR3 protein: CASSEEGLMWTVSYEQYF

J gene: TRBJ2-5
D gene: -
V gene: TRBV10-1
clone size: few
CDR3 DNA: TGCGCCAGCAGTGAGTCGACCGGCCTGGGGACCCAGTACTTC
CDR3 protein: CASSESTGLGTQYF

J gene: TRBJ1-2
D gene: -
V gene: TRBV28
clone size: many
CDR3 DNA: TGTGCCAGCGGCCAGTTTATTTCCTATGGCTACACCTTC
CDR3 protein: CASGQFISYGYTF

J gene: TRBJ2-7
D gene: -
V gene: TRBV24-1
clone size: many
CDR3 DNA: TGTGCCACCAGTGATGGGACCTACGAGCAGTACTTC
CDR3 protein: CATSDGTYEQYF

J gene: TRBJ2-5
D gene: -
V gene: TRBV6-1
clone size: -
CDR3 DNA: TGTGCCAGCGGGGAAGATGGAGAGACCCAGTACTTC
CDR3 protein: CASGEDGETQYF